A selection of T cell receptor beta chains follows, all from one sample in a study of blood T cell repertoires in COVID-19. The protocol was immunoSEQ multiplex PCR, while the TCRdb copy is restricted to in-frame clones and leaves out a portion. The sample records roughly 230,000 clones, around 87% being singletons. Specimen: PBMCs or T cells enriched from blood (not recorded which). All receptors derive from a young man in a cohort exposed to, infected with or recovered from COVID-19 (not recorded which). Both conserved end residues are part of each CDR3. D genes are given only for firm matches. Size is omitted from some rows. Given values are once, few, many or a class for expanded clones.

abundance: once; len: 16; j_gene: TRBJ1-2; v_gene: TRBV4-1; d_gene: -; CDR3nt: TGCGCCAGCAGCCAAGAGGTGGCAGCGCCGAACTATGGCTACACCTTC; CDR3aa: CASSQEVAAPNYGYTF
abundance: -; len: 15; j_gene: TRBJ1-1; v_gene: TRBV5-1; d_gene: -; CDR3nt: TGCGCCAGCAGCTCGTTCGGGACACAGACCCCCGAAGCTTTCTTT; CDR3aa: CASSSFGTQTPEAFF
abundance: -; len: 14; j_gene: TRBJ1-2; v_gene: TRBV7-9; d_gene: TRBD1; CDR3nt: TGTGCCAGCAACAGTCAGGGGGTTGGTTATGGCTACACCTTC; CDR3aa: CASNSQGVGYGYTF
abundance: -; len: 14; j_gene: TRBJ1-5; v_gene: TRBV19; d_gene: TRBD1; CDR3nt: TGTGCCAGTAGTGCCGACAGGGTTAATCAGCCCCAGCATTTT; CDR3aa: CASSADRVNQPQHF
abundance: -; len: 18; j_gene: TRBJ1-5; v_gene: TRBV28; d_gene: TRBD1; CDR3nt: TGTGCCAGCAGTTTTTTGACAGGGGGAAAAAACCGACATCAGCCCCAGCATTTT; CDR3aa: CASSFLTGGKNRHQPQHF
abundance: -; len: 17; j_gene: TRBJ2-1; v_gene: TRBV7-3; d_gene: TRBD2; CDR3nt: TGTGCCAGCAGCTCTGGGACTAGCGGGAGTCGTAACAATGAGCAGTTCTTC; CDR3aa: CASSSGTSGSRNNEQFF
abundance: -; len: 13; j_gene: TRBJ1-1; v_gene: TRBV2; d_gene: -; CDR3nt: TGTGCCAGCAGCCAGACAGCGTTTAGTGAAGCTTTCTTT; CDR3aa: CASSQTAFSEAFF
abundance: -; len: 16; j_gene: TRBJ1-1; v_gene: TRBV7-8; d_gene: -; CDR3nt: TGTGCCAGCAGCTTAGAGTGGTACGGGGGGAACACTGAAGCTTTCTTT; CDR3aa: CASSLEWYGGNTEAFF
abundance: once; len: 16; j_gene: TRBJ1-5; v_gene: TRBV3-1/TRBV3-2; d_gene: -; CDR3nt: TGTGCCAGCAGCCCCAGCGGGGGTTCTAGCAATCAGCCCCAGCATTTT; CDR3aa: CASSPSGGSSNQPQHF
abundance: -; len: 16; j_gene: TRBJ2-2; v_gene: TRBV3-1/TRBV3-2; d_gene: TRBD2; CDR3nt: TGTGCCAGCGGCCAAGGACTAGTCGACTTCACCGGGGAGCTGTTTTTT; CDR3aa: CASGQGLVDFTGELFF
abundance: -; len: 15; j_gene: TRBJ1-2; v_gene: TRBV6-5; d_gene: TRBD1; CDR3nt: TGTGCCAGCAGCGACAGGGGTAAAGGTACCTATGGCTACACCTTC; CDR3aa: CASSDRGKGTYGYTF
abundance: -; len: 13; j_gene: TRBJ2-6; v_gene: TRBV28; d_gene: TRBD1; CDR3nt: TGTGCCAGCGAGGGGGCGGGGGCCAACGTCCTGACTTTC; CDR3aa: CASEGAGANVLTF
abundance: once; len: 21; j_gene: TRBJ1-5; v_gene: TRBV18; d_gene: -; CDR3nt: TGTGCCAGCTCACCGATTAGGACCGAAGGGGCGGGGTCTTTACAGAATCAGCCCCAGCATTTT; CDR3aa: CASSPIRTEGAGSLQNQPQHF
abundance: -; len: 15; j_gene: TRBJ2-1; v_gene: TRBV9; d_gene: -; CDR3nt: TGTGCCAGCAGCGCCCCAGCGGAGAACTACAATGAGCAGTTCTTC; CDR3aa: CASSAPAENYNEQFF
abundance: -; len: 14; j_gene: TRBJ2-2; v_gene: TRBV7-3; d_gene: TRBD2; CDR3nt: TGTGCCAGCAGGCTTGTACTAGCGGGCGGGGAGCTGTTTTTT; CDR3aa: CASRLVLAGGELFF
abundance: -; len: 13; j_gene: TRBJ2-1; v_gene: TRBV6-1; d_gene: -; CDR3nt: TGTGCCAGCAGTGAAGCGTCGTACAATGAGCAGTTCTTC; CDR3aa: CASSEASYNEQFF
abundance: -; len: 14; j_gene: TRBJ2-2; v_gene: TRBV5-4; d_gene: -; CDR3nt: TGTGCCAGCAGCGTCTACTTGAACACCGGGGAGCTGTTTTTT; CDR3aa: CASSVYLNTGELFF
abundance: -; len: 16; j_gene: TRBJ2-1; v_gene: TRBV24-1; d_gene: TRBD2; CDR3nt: TGTGCCACCAGTGATTTGAGCCTAGCGGGATACAATGAGCAGTTCTTC; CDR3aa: CATSDLSLAGYNEQFF
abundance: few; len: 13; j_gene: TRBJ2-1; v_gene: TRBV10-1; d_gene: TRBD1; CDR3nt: TGCGCCAGCTCCGTGAAGGGGACAGGTGGACAGTTCTTC; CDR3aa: CASSVKGTGGQFF
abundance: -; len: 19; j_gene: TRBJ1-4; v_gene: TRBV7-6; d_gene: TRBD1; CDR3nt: TGTGCCAGCAGCTTGACCGCCCTGATGGGACAGGGCGCTAATGAAAAACTGTTTTTT; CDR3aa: CASSLTALMGQGANEKLFF
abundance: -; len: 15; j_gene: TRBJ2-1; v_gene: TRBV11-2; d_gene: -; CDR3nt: TGTGCCAGCACCCCCGGACGGGACACTTACAATGAGCAGTTCTTC; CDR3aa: CASTPGRDTYNEQFF
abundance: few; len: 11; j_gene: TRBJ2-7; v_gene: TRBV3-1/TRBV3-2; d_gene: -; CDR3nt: TGTGCCAGCAGCCAACTCTACGAGCAGTACTTC; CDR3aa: CASSQLYEQYF
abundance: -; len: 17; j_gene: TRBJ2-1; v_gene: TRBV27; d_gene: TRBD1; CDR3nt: TGTGCCAGCAGTTTATCTTTCCGGACAGGGGGTTACAATGAGCAGTTCTTC; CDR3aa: CASSLSFRTGGYNEQFF
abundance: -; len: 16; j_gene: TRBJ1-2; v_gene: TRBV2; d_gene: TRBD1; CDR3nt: TGTGCCAGCAGCACCGGGACAGGATTTGCTAACTATGGCTACACCTTC; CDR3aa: CASSTGTGFANYGYTF
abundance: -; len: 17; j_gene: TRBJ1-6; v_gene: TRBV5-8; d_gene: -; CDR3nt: TGTGCCAGCAGCTTGTCTCGGTCGAGCTCCTATAATTCACCCCTCCACTTT; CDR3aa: CASSLSRSSSYNSPLHF
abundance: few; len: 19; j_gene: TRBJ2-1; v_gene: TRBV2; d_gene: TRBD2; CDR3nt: TGTGCCAGCAGTCTGACTAGCGGGAGTTCTCCTTATGGCTACAATGAGCAGTTCTTC; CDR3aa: CASSLTSGSSPYGYNEQFF
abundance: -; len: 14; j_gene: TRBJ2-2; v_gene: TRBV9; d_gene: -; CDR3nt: TGTGCCAGCAGCGCCGATCCGGACACCGGGGAGCTGTTTTTT; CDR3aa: CASSADPDTGELFF
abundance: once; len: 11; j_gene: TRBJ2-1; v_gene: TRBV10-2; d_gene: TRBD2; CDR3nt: TGCGCCAGTTGGGAGGGCAATGAGCAGTTCTTC; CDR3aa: CASWEGNEQFF
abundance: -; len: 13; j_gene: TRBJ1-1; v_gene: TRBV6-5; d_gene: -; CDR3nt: TGTGCCAGCAGTTACCGGGTGAACACTGAAGCTTTCTTT; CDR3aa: CASSYRVNTEAFF
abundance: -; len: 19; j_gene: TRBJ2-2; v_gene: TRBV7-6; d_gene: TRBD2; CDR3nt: TGTGCCAGCAGCTTAGTCGTAGCGGGAGGACACTTTGGAGCGGGGGAGCTGTTTTTT; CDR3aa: CASSLVVAGGHFGAGELFF
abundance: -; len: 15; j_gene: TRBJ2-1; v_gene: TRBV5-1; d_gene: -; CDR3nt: TGCGCCAGCAGCTTGGGCGGGACGGGAGACAATGAGCAGTTCTTC; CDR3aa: CASSLGGTGDNEQFF
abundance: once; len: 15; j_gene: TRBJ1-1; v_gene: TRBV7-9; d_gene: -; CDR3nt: TGTGCCAGCAGCTTTGATAAGGCAGGGGACACTGAAGCTTTCTTT; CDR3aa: CASSFDKAGDTEAFF
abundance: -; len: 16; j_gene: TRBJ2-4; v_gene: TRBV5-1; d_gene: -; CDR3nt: TGCGCCAGCAGCTTGTTTGGTGACAGAGCGAAAAACATTCAGTACTTC; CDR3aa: CASSLFGDRAKNIQYF
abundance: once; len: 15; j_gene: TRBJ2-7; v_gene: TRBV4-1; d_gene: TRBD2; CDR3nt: TGCGCCAGCAGCAAAAGGACTAGTCTTTCTTCCGAGCAGTACTTC; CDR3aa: CASSKRTSLSSEQYF
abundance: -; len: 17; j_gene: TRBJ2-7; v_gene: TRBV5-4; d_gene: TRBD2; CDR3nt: TGTGCCAGCAGCCAGGGACTAGCGGGAGGAAGCTCCTACGAGCAGTACTTC; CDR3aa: CASSQGLAGGSSYEQYF
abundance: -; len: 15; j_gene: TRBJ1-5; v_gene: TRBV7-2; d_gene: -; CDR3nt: TGTGCCAGCAGCCTCCATCGACAGGTTAATCAGCCCCAGCATTTT; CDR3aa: CASSLHRQVNQPQHF
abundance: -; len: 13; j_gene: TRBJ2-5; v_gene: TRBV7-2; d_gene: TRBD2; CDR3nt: TGTGCCAGCAGCACGGGACTAGGGGAGACCCAGTACTTC; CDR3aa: CASSTGLGETQYF
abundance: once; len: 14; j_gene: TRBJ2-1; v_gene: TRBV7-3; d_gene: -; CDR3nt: TGTGCCAGCAGCTTATTATCCGGGTACAATGAGCAGTTCTTC; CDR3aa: CASSLLSGYNEQFF
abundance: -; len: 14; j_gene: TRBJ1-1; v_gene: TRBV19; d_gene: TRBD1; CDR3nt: TGTGCCAGTAATCCGGGACAGGGGGCCTCTGAAGCTTTCTTT; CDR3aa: CASNPGQGASEAFF
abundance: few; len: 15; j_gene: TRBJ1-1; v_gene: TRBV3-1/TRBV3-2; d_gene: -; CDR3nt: TGTGCCAGCAGCAGTACACAGGGCAAAAACACTGAAGCTTTCTTT; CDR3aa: CASSSTQGKNTEAFF